This entry describes one T cell receptor (beta chain). The data are from a study of blood T cell repertoires in COVID-19. Measured with immunoSEQ multiplex PCR; TCRdb has only the in-frame clones, and not every one. The repertoire holds about 670,000 clones, with just under 90% as singletons. Germline-derived CDR1 and CDR2 are SGHKS and YYEKEE (reference sequence). The ends were cut back, 0 bases at V and 7 bases at J, with 10 bases in the middle. The CDR3 consists of 13 residues. The chain couples TRBV5-5 to TRBJ1-1; D call uncertain. Sequenced input: peripheral blood. This receptor was identified in a woman between 18 and 29 years old with acute or convalescent COVID-19. The CDR3 region is CASSLARVGEAFF. Here the CDR3 DNA reads TGTGCCAGCAGCTTGGCCCGGGTGGGTGAAGCTTTCTTT.